A selection of T cell receptor beta chains follows, all from one sample in a study of blood T cell repertoires in COVID-19. Assay used: immunoSEQ multiplex PCR; TCRdb lists only in-frame clones, some missing. There are a few hundred thousand clones in the sample; just over 85% occur only once, and around 1.8% lies in the top ten. The sequenced material came from PBMCs or T cells enriched from blood (not recorded which). These receptor sequences come from a middle-aged man who had recovered from COVID-19. Both conserved end residues are part of each CDR3. Each record gives: V gene, J gene, D gene, clone size, CDR3 DNA, CDR3 protein. A D gene is named only where the DNA matches it firmly. Expanded clones are given a class, and other clones once, few, many or no size at all.

>TRBV4-2|TRBJ2-7|-|-
TGTGCCAGCAGCCAAGATAAGGCAGGGTTATACGAGCAGTACTTC
CASSQDKAGLYEQYF
>TRBV12-5|TRBJ2-3|TRBD2|-
TGTGCTAGTGGTCCTCCCGGGGGAGCGGGGGGGCCCACAGATACGCAGTATTTT
CASGPPGGAGGPTDTQYF
>TRBV5-6|TRBJ2-7|-|-
TGTGCCAGCAGCTTGGAGGGCGGGACGAGCTCCTACGAGCAGTACTTC
CASSLEGGTSSYEQYF
>TRBV30|TRBJ2-3|TRBD2|-
TGTGCCTGGAGTCTACCGACTAGCGGGAGCACAGATACGCAGTATTTT
CAWSLPTSGSTDTQYF
>TRBV19|TRBJ1-5|TRBD1|-
TGTGCCAGTAGTATCGGGGGACAGCAGCCCCAGCATTTT
CASSIGGQQPQHF
>TRBV15|TRBJ1-6|-|-
TGTGCCACCAGCAGAGATAGCAGGGTGGACCTCCACTTT
CATSRDSRVDLHF
>TRBV25-1|TRBJ1-2|TRBD1|-
TGTGCCAGCAGTGAATGGGGACAGTCCTATGGCTACACCTTC
CASSEWGQSYGYTF
>TRBV4-2|TRBJ1-1|-|once
TGTGCCAGCAGCCAAGATATACAGGACACTGAAGCTTTCTTT
CASSQDIQDTEAFF
>TRBV4-2|TRBJ1-3|TRBD1|-
TGTGCCAGCAGCCAAGGGACAGGGGAAGCCTCTGGAAACACCATATATTTT
CASSQGTGEASGNTIYF
>TRBV15|TRBJ1-3|-|-
TGTGCCACCAGCAGAAGAGCGGGGGCCTCTGGAAACACCATATATTTT
CATSRRAGASGNTIYF
>TRBV25-1|TRBJ1-4|-|-
TGTGCCAGCAGTCGACAGATAACAACTAATGAAAAACTGTTTTTT
CASSRQITTNEKLFF
>TRBV19|TRBJ2-5|-|-
TGTGCCAGTAGTCTCCCAGGGGCGCCGGGACAAGAGACCCAGTACTTC
CASSLPGAPGQETQYF
>TRBV30|TRBJ1-5|-|once
TGTGCCTGGAGTCGGGACACCAATCAGCCCCAGCATTTT
CAWSRDTNQPQHF
>TRBV11-2|TRBJ1-6|-|-
TGTGCCAGCAGCCCGTGGGACTTAAGCTCCTATAATTCACCCCTCCACTTT
CASSPWDLSSYNSPLHF
>TRBV20-1|TRBJ1-1|-|-
TGCAGTGCTAGTGTAAGGGGAGGTTCTACTGAAGCTTTCTTT
CSASVRGGSTEAFF
>TRBV15|TRBJ1-2|TRBD1|-
TGTGCCACCAGCAGAGAGCCGACAGGGTGGAATGGCTACACCTTC
CATSREPTGWNGYTF
>TRBV4-1|TRBJ2-3|TRBD1|once
TGCGCCAGCAGCCTCCGGGACAGGGTAGTAGATACGCAGTATTTT
CASSLRDRVVDTQYF
>TRBV11-1|TRBJ2-1|TRBD1|-
TGTGCCACCAAGACAGGGGGCCTCGGTGAGCAGTTCTTC
CATKTGGLGEQFF
>TRBV7-2|TRBJ2-1|TRBD2|-
TGTGCCAGCAGCCCGAGCGGGAGTAAGTACAATGAGCAGTTCTTC
CASSPSGSKYNEQFF
>TRBV9|TRBJ1-5|-|-
TGTGCCAGCAGCCCAGGGTTCAATCAGCCCCAGCATTTT
CASSPGFNQPQHF
>TRBV7-9|TRBJ2-2|-|-
TGTGCCAGCAGCTTGGGACAGGGACTAGAGGGGGAGCTGTTTTTT
CASSLGQGLEGELFF
>TRBV9|TRBJ1-6|-|-
TGTGCCAGCAGCCCCTCGGGGAGCTCCTATAATTCACCCCTCCACTTT
CASSPSGSSYNSPLHF
>TRBV5-1|TRBJ1-1|-|-
TGCGCCAGCAGCTTTGGGAGATCAAACCGGGACTGGGTGGATGAAGCTTTCTTT
CASSFGRSNRDWVDEAFF